This T cell receptor beta chain was observed in a study of T cells in women clearing cervical HPV infection. Study overall: Blood came at first lesion visit for cases, post-clearance for controls.

The CDR3 is made up of 15 amino acids. Germline V lookup: CDR1 SGHKS, CDR2 YYEKEE (reference sequence). V dropped 4 bases and J dropped 5 bases, with 16 bases sitting between them. TCR beta CDR3 amplified by multiplex PCR from about 1,100 ng genomic DNA. Libraries were prepared by immunoSEQ multiplex PCR; TCRdb keeps only in-frame clonotypes and omits some of them. This sample's table has about 22,000 clones. Study results and limitations: Associations may precede or follow infection; HPV-specific or memory T cells were not isolated. Controls had more TRBV6-7 (0.16%) than cases (around 0.11%).

Of note for this clone: Its specificity is unknown. The read halts 3 residues ahead of the CDR3 end, with the missing end drawn from the germline J gene.

This sequence originates from a woman aged 18-70 years with a cervical HPV16 infection that either progressed to CIN3+ or cleared (not recorded which). V gene TRBV5-5 combines with J gene TRBJ2-1, with TRBD2 as a possible D gene (7 bases). Sequencing was carried out using blood buffy coat. The DNA read from the CDR3 is TGTGCCAGCAGCCTCGGTGCGGGGGCAGACAATGAG. This sequence encodes CASSLGAGADNE. The CDR3 reads in full as CASSLGAGADNEQFF.